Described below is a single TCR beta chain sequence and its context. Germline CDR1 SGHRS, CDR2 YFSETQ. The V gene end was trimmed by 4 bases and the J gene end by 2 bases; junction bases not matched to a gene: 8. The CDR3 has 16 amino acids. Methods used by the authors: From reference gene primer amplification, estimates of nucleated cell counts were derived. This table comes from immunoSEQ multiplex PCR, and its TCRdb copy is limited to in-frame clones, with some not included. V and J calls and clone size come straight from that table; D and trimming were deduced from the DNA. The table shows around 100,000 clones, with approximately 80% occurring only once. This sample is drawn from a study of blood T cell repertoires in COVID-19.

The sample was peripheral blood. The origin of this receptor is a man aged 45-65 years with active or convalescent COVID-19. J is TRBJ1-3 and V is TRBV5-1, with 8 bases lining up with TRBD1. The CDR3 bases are TGCGCCAGCAGCCCCGTGCAGGGGGCTACTGGAAACACCATATATTTT. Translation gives CASSPVQGATGNTIYF.